This record looks at one TCR beta chain sequence and its context. As yet, its antigen is unknown. The CDR3 length is 17 residues. Trimming took 7 bases from V and 5 from J; bases not matched to a gene: 10. Germline V gene data show CDR1 as ENHRY and CDR2 as SYGVKD. This sample is drawn from a study of CD8 T cells in ankylosing spondylitis. The study, taken as a whole, reports: Blood from ankylosing spondylitis patients appeared to carry a characteristic roughly 8-variant TCR beta motif. Reportedly, significant enrichment of disease-linked clones occurred in matched ankylosing spondylitis synovial fluid.

As the method for making TCR beta libraries, quantitative 5'-RACE with molecular barcodes was used. TCRdb analysed the 5' RACE reads with MiXCR anew, one entry per CDR3 protein. The profile covers some 700,000 distinct CDR3 sequences, with over 15% appearing a single time and 15% to 20% taken by the ten largest. The sequence came from a male donor with ankylosing spondylitis. The specimen was blood, either unsorted or a sorted T cell fraction (not recorded which). V gene TRBV10-3 combines with J gene TRBJ2-1, with 14 bases matching TRBD2. CDR3 nucleotides: TGTGCCATCACCTCGGGACTAGCGGGAGAGGTGAACAATGAGCAGTTCTTC. This sequence encodes CAITSGLAGEVNNEQFF.